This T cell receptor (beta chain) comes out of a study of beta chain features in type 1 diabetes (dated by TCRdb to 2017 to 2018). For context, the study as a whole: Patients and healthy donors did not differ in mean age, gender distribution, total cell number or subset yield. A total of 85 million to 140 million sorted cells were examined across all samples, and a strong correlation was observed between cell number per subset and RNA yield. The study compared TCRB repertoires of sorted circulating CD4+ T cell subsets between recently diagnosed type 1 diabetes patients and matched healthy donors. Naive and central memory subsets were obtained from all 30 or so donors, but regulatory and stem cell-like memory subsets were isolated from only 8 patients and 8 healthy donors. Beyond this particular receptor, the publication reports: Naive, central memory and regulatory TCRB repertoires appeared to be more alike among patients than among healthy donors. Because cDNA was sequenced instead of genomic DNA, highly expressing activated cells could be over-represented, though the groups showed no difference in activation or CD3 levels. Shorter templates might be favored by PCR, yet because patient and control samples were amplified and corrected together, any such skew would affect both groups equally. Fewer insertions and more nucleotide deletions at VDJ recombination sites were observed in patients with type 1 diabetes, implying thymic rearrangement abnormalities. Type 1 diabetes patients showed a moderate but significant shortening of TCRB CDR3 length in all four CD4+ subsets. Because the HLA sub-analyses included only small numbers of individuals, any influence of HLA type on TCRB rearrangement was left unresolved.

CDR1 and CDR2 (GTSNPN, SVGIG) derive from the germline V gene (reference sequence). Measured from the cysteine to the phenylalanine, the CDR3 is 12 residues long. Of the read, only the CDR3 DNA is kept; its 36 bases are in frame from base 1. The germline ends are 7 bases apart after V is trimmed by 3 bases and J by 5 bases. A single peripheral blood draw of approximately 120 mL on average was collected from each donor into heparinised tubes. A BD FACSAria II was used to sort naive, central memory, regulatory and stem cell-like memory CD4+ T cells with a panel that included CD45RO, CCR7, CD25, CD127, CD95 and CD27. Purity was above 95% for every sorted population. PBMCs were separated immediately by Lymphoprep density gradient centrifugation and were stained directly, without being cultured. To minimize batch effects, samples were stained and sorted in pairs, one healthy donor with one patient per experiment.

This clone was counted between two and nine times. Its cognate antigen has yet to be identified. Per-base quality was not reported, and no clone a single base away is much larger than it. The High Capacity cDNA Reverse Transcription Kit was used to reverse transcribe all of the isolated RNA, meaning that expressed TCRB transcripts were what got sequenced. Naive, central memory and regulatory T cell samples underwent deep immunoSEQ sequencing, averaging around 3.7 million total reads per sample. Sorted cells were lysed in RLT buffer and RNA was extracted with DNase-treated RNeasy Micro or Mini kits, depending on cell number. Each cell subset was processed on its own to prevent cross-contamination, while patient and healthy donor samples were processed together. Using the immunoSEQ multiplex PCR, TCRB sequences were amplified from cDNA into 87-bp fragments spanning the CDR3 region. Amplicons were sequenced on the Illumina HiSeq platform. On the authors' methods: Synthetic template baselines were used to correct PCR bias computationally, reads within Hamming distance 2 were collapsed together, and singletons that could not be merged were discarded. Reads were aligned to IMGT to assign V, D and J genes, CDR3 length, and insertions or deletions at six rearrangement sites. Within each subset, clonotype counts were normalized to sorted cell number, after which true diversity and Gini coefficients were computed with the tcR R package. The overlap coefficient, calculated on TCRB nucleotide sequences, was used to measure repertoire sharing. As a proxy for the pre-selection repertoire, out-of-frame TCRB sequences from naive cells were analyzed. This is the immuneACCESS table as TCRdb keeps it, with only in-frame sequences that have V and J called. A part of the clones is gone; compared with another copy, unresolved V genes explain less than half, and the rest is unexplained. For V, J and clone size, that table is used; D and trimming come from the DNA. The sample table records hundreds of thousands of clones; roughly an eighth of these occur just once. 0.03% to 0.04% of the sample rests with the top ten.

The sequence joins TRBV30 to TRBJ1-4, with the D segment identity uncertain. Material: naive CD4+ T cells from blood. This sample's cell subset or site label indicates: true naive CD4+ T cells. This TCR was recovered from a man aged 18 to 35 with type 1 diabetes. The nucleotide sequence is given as TGTGCCTGGAGAGGCCCGAATGAAAAACTGTTTTTT. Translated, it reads CAWRGPNEKLFF.